These 24 T cell receptor beta chains originate from one sample sequenced in a study of blood T cell repertoires in COVID-19. Only in-frame clones appear in the TCRdb table, and some are missing; sequencing was by immunoSEQ multiplex PCR. Among 220,000 or so clones listed, 90% were seen once. The specimen sequenced was PBMCs or T cells enriched from blood (not recorded which). Receptors were obtained from a man aged 25 to 40 who had been exposed to COVID-19.

This chain connects TRBV19 to TRBJ1-5, with D perhaps TRBD1 (5 bases). V lost 3 bases and J lost 0, with 12 bases in between. Germline CDR1 and CDR2: LNHDA and SQIVND (reference sequence). The CDR3 contains 16 residues. The CDR3 bases are TGTGCCAGTAGTATGGGGGGTGAAGTTAGCAATCAGCCCCAGCATTTT. Translation gives CASSMGGEVSNQPQHF.

V and J are TRBV21-1 and TRBJ2-3; TRBD2 is the table's D call, not checked against the DNA. TRBV21-1 is described as a pseudogene. This CDR3 region has 15 residues. CDR3: CASSKPRGYTDTQYF. In DNA form, the CDR3 reads TGTGCCAGCAGCAAACCACGGGGTTACACAGATACGCAGTATTTT.

The chain uses TRBV6-5 and TRBJ1-2, with 7 bases aligning to TRBD1. The CDR3 length is 11 residues. V lost 9 bases, J lost 10 bases, and 8 bases stayed unmatched. CDR1 and CDR2 from the germline V gene are MNHEY and SVGAGI. The DNA of the CDR3 is TGTGCCAGTGGGACAGAATTCTTCTACACCTTC. Encoded protein: CASGTEFFYTF.

The chain couples TRBV5-1 to TRBJ2-1, with a tentative D call TRBD1 (6 bases). Trimming pared 2 bases from V and 7 bases from J, leaving 7 bases between. The CDR3 is 12 amino acids. Germline assignment: CDR1 SGHRS and CDR2 YFSETQ. CDR3 in amino acids: CASSFTGNEQFF. The CDR3 DNA reads TGCGCCAGCAGCTTTACAGGGAATGAGCAGTTCTTC.

The chain carries TRBV12-3 or TRBV12-4 and TRBJ1-1; weak D call: TRBD1 (5 bases). The V gene lost 7 bases and the J gene lost 6 bases, with 15 bases spanning the gap. This CDR3 region has 13 residues. The DNA for the CDR3 is TGTGCCAGCACTCGGGACTCAACCGCTGAAGCTTTCTTT. Translated, it gives CASTRDSTAEAFF.

This clone has only a few counts. The chain has TRBV11-2 and TRBJ2-2; 7 bases agree with TRBD1. The CDR3 is 16 residues long. Germline values: CDR1 SGHAT, CDR2 FQNNGV. V gave up 5 bases and J gave up 3 bases; unmatched junction bases: 9. CDR3 amino acids: CASSPTQQGYTGELFF. In nucleotides, the CDR3 is TGTGCCAGCAGCCCCACCCAACAGGGGTACACCGGGGAGCTGTTTTTT.

The V and J genes are TRBV5-1 and TRBJ1-1, with D uncertain. Trimming cost V 2 bases and J 4 bases, with 12 bases left between them. The germline V gene has CDR1 SGHRS and CDR2 YFSETQ. The CDR3 covers 14 residues. The CDR3 DNA reads TGCGCCAGCAGCTTTCGTGACACCCTCACTGAAGCTTTCTTT. As protein: CASSFRDTLTEAFF.

The CDR3: CASSSYSSSRGTEAFF. The CDR3 DNA sequence: TGTGCCAGCAGCAGCTACAGCTCCTCCCGGGGGACTGAAGCTTTCTTT. V usage is TRBV7-2 and J usage is TRBJ1-1; possibly TRBD1 for D (5 bases). CDR3 length: 16 residues. With 5 bases removed from V and 5 bases from J, the gap between germline ends came to 21 bases. CDR1 SGHTA and CDR2 FQGNSA come from the germline V gene.

The chain joins TRBV27 to TRBJ2-7; no definite D call. Deletions cut 6 bases from V and 1 base from J, with 16 bases between. Per the germline V gene, CDR1 is MNHEY and CDR2 is SMNVEV (reference sequence). This CDR3 has 15 residues. CDR3 DNA sequence: TGTGCCAGCAGACTCAAGTTAGACTCGTCCTACGAGCAGTACTTC. The encoded protein is CASRLKLDSSYEQYF.

The chain combines TRBV13 with TRBJ2-7; maybe TRBD1 (5 bases). V lost 5 bases, J lost 3 bases, and 8 bases lay in between. The CDR3 contains 12 residues. Germline values: CDR1 PRHDT, CDR2 FYEKMQ (reference sequence). This CDR3 reads CASSPQGYEQYF. CDR3 nucleotides: TGTGCCAGCAGCCCTCAGGGCTACGAGCAGTACTTC.

V usage is TRBV5-4 and J usage is TRBJ1-5; 8 positions match TRBD1. Trimming cost V 4 bases and J 5 bases; bases outside gene matches: 5. The CDR3 contains 14 residues. Germline assignment: CDR1 SGHNT and CDR2 YYREEE (reference sequence). This CDR3 reads CASSPGTGHQPQHF. CDR3 DNA sequence: TGTGCCAGCAGCCCAGGGACAGGACATCAGCCCCAGCATTTT.

This rearrangement joins TRBV12-5 to TRBJ2-2; TRBD2 matches at 9 bases. Looked up from germline, CDR1 is LGHNT and CDR2 is FRNRAP. V gave up 1 base and J gave up 2 bases; unmatched junction bases: 2. This CDR3 is built from 16 residues. Here the CDR3 reads CASGLERGANTGELFF. CDR3 coding DNA: TGTGCTAGTGGTTTGGAGCGGGGGGCTAACACCGGGGAGCTGTTTTTT.

The chain recombines TRBV6-8 with TRBJ2-2; D perhaps matches TRBD1 (6 bases). The V and J ends lost 5 bases and 3 bases respectively, with 10 bases between them. This CDR3 comprises 14 residues. Per germline, CDR1 MNHGY and CDR2 SAAAGT. CDR3 protein: CASSGDIDTGELFF. Here the CDR3 DNA reads TGTGCCAGCAGTGGGGACATTGACACCGGGGAGCTGTTTTTT.

There are a few counts of this clone. V and J are TRBV2 and TRBJ1-6; D may be TRBD1 (5 bases). There are 16 residues in the CDR3. Germline V gives CDR1 SNHLY, CDR2 FYNNEI. V was shortened by 7 bases and J by 9 bases, with 22 bases between the two germline ends. The DNA for the CDR3 is TGTGCCAGCACCCAGGACAACAGACTTATAGGTTCACCCCTCCACTTT. Translating it yields CASTQDNRLIGSPLHF.

The chain recombines TRBV6-5 with TRBJ1-2; 8 nucleotides align to TRBD1. With 1 base clipped from V and 5 bases from J, the junction kept 6 bases outside the gene matches. CDR1 is MNHEY, CDR2 SVGAGI, per germline. CDR3 size: 15 residues. CDR3 DNA sequence: TGTGCCAGCAGTTACTTGCGGACAGGGAAGTATGGCTACACCTTC. Residues: CASSYLRTGKYGYTF.

This sequence joins TRBV12-3 or TRBV12-4 and TRBJ2-7; D is unclear. Trimming removed 1 base at V and 2 bases at J, with 6 bases between. The CDR3 contains 13 residues. Here the CDR3 reads CASSLVGTYEQYF. The DNA for the CDR3 is TGTGCCAGCAGTTTAGTGGGCACCTACGAGCAGTACTTC.

This clone was seen a single time. Relative to the germline gene, one junction end is altered; a read error may explain this. The J gene is TRBJ2-1, the V gene TRBV7-6; D is perhaps TRBD2 (5 bases). The germline V gene has CDR1 SGHVS and CDR2 FNYEAQ. The CDR3 spans 11 residues. This CDR3 is CATGEDSLKLF. CDR3 coding DNA: TGTGCCACCGGTGAGGACTCCCTGAAACTCTTC.

The V gene is TRBV5-6, the J gene TRBJ2-4; D is unclear. V shed 2 bases and J shed 0 bases, with 9 bases lying between them. Germline values: CDR1 SGHDT, CDR2 YYEEEE. The CDR3 runs 15 residues. CDR3 region: CASSLRSSAKNIQYF. CDR3 nucleotide sequence: TGTGCCAGCAGCTTAAGGAGTTCAGCCAAAAACATTCAGTACTTC.

The chain has TRBV19 and TRBJ2-4, with D perhaps TRBD1 (5 bases). The CDR3 is made up of 13 amino acids. The germline V gene encodes CDR1 LNHDA and CDR2 SQIVND (reference sequence). V was clipped by 3 bases and J by 7 bases, with 10 bases between them. CDR3 loop: CASSIGRANIQYF. The DNA of the CDR3 is TGTGCCAGTAGTATCGGCAGGGCCAACATTCAGTACTTC.

This clone was detected once. The chain has TRBV9 and TRBJ1-4, with TRBD1 matching 7 bases. The germline CDR1 and CDR2 sequences are SGDLS and YYNGEE. The CDR3 loop spans 16 amino acids. J was trimmed by 2 bases and V by 4 bases; bases with no gene match: 8. The CDR3 reads CASSIRTGGTNEKLFF. The CDR3 nucleotides are TGTGCCAGCAGCATTAGGACAGGAGGCACTAATGAAAAACTGTTTTTT.

This sequence joins TRBV3-1 (or the pseudogene TRBV3-2) and TRBJ2-3, with 14 positions matching TRBD2. V lost 3 bases, J lost 0 bases, and 5 bases stayed unmatched. Germline CDR1 LGHDT, CDR2 YNNKEL (reference sequence). CDR3 length: 18 amino acids. CDR3 in amino acids: CASSHGLAGGTSTDTQYF. In nucleotides, the CDR3 is TGTGCCAGCAGCCACGGACTAGCGGGGGGAACTAGCACAGATACGCAGTATTTT.

In nucleotides, the CDR3 is TGTGCCAGCAGCGGAGACAGCTCTGGAAACACCATATATTTT. It is translated as CASSGDSSGNTIYF. The rearrangement joins TRBV9 to TRBJ1-3, with D tentatively TRBD1 (5 bases). V lost 3 bases, J lost 0 bases, and 7 bases lay in between. Germline V CDR1 and CDR2: SGDLS, YYNGEE. There are 14 residues in the CDR3.

This clone was observed once. The sample holds other DNA sequences that translate to the same CDR3. J is TRBJ1-1 and V is TRBV5-1; D is perhaps TRBD1 (5 bases). Germline CDR1 reads SGHRS; CDR2 reads YFSETQ. The ends were cut back, 0 bases at V and 5 bases at J, with 5 bases in the middle. CDR3 size: 12 residues. The CDR3 bases are TGCGCCAGCAGCTTGGGACAGACTGAAGCTTTCTTT. Residues: CASSLGQTEAFF.

Turning to this clone: Other DNA sequences from this sample encode an identical CDR3 as well. The chain couples TRBV7-9 to TRBJ1-4; D gene uncertain. V lost 3 bases and J 0 bases, leaving 5 bases between the germline ends. Per the germline V gene, CDR1 is SEHNR and CDR2 is FQNEAQ (reference sequence). The CDR3 has 14 amino acids. CDR3 nucleotides: TGTGCCAGCAGCTTTTCCGCAACTAATGAAAAACTGTTTTTT. Translated: CASSFSATNEKLFF.